The 10 T cell receptor beta chains given below trace back to one sample, sequenced in a study of tumor T cells in aggressive B-cell lymphoma. TCRdb's copy holds only in-frame clones and misses some; the assay was immunoSEQ multiplex PCR. The sample holds some 1,300 clones, around 86% seen once. Input material: tumor tissue. The receptors were gathered from an adult with diffuse large B cell lymphoma.

The J gene is TRBJ2-7, the V gene TRBV7-9; TRBD1 aligns across 10 bases. This CDR3 is built from 15 residues. The germline V gene encodes CDR1 SEHNR and CDR2 FQNEAQ (reference sequence). The ends lost 5 bases at V and 7 bases at J; junction bases unmatched: 11. DNA of the CDR3: TGTGCCAGCAGCACGGACAGGGGGTCCCTTATGGAGCAGTACGTC. Encoded protein: CASSTDRGSLMEQYV.

This chain connects TRBV11-2 to TRBJ1-2; 9 nucleotides align to TRBD1. The germline CDR1 and CDR2 sequences are SGHAT and FQNNGV. The CDR3 totals 16 residues. V was pared by 1 base and J by 5 bases, with 8 bases of the junction left unmatched. The CDR3 coding sequence is TGTGCCAGCAGCTTAGGTTATACAGGGGGCGGTTATGGCTACACCTTC. Translated: CASSLGYTGGGYGYTF.

The genes are TRBV10-2 and TRBJ2-2; D is perhaps TRBD2 (6 bases). The germline V and J ends were trimmed by 2 bases and 7 bases, with 8 bases remaining between them. The CDR3 totals 13 residues. CDR1 is WSHSY and CDR2 is SAAADI in the germline V gene. This chain's CDR3 is CASSEVGSGELFF. CDR3 DNA: TGCGCCAGCAGTGAGGTCGGGAGCGGGGAGCTGTTTTTT.

CDR3 coding DNA: TGTGCCAGCAGCTTATTTCCCGGGGAGGCTTCGCAGGAGCAGTTCTTC. This encodes CASSLFPGEASQEQFF. The chain is built from TRBV7-3 and TRBJ2-1; TRBD2 is a possible D gene (6 bases). Trimming cost V 2 bases and J 10 bases, with 21 bases left between them. CDR1 and CDR2 (germline): SGHTA, FQGTGA. The CDR3 totals 16 residues.

The chain couples TRBV6-6 to TRBJ1-3; D gene ambiguous. This CDR3 is 14 amino acids long. The V gene's germline CDR1 is MNHNY and CDR2 SVGAGI (reference sequence). The germline V and J ends were trimmed by 6 bases and 4 bases, with 13 bases remaining between them. CDR3: CASSSDGLGNTIYF. CDR3 sequence (DNA): TGTGCCAGCAGCTCAGACGGACTGGGAAACACCATATATTTT.

The J gene is TRBJ2-7, the V gene TRBV5-4, with 7 bases lining up with TRBD1. The trim removed 3 bases at V and 1 base at J, leaving 1 base unmatched. CDR1 and CDR2 from the germline V gene are SGHNT and YYREEE (reference sequence). This CDR3 has 13 residues. The CDR3 DNA is TGTGCCAGCAGCTGGGGACAGTCCTACGAGCAGTACTTC. Translated: CASSWGQSYEQYF.

This chain joins TRBV2 and TRBJ1-2; 8 nucleotides agree with TRBD1. V lost 4 bases, J lost 7 bases, and 2 bases stayed unmatched. This CDR3 has 12 residues. Germline-derived CDR1 and CDR2 are SNHLY and FYNNEI. Here the CDR3 DNA reads TGTGCCAGCAGTGGGGGACAGGTTGGCTACACCTTC. Its protein is CASSGGQVGYTF. Full variable domain (remainder filled in from reference TRBV2 and TRBJ1-2): EPEVTQTPSHQVTQMGQEVILRCVPISNHLYFYWYRQILGQKVEFLVSFYNNEISEKSEIFDDQFSVERPDGSNFTLKIRSTKLEDSAMYFCASSGGQVGYTFGSGTRLTVV.

The chain has TRBV12-5 and TRBJ2-3; 7 positions agree with TRBD2. V dropped 7 bases and J dropped 3; count of bases not matched to a gene: 7. The CDR3 length is 14 residues. The V gene's germline CDR1 is LGHNT and CDR2 FRNRAP. CDR3 in amino acids: CASAIGRGTDTQYF. The CDR3 coding sequence is TGTGCTAGTGCCATTGGGCGGGGGACAGATACGCAGTATTTT.

The CDR3 here is CASSQETDTQYF. CDR3 bases: TGCGCCAGCAGCCAAGAAACTGATACGCAGTATTTT. The genes are TRBV4-1 and TRBJ2-3; D not certain. This CDR3 is built from 12 residues. V lost 0 bases, J lost 6 bases, and 4 bases lay in between. Germline V gene data show CDR1 as MGHRA and CDR2 as YSYEKL.

The chain carries TRBV6-5 and TRBJ2-1; D is uncertain. V lost 4 bases, J lost 0 bases, and 10 bases lay in between. The germline CDR1 and CDR2 sequences are MNHEY and SVGAGI. The CDR3 covers 15 residues. DNA of the CDR3: TGTGCCAGCAGTTTTGGTACAAGCTCCTACAATGAGCAGTTCTTC. Amino acid sequence: CASSFGTSSYNEQFF.